The table lists the clone carrying this T cell receptor beta chain with a few counts. Its antigen is unknown. This sample stems from a study of T cell repertoires in cytomegalovirus infection. The overall study: Public TCR beta signatures were indicative of both CMV infection and a matching HLA type.

In TCRdb, the reads were re-called with MiXCR into one record per CDR3 protein. The sample holds about 230,000 distinct CDR3 sequences, about 23% seen once. Findings and caveats of the study: What dominated the ex vivo response were HLA-C-restricted CMV-specific TCR beta clonotypes. The study identified carriers of CMV plus the relevant HLA from cumulative public TCR beta family frequency.

This CDR3 is 12 amino acids long. The germline V and J ends were trimmed by 4 bases and 6 bases, with 7 bases remaining between them. The germline CDR1 and CDR2 sequences are LNHNV and YYDKDF (reference sequence). This chain uses TRBV15 with TRBJ1-5; D unresolved. Sequencing input: CD8+ T cells from PBMCs. The TCR originated in a human donor in good health (CMV status not recorded). Some clones in this sample may be carry-over from other donors' samples. The CDR3 sequence is CATSNLGQPQHF. DNA for the CDR3: TGTGCCACCAGCAATTTAGGTCAGCCCCAGCATTTT.